Below are 22 T cell receptor beta chains sequenced from a single sample in a study of radiation and T cells in renal cell carcinoma (dated by TCRdb to the early 2020s). In the paper's terms, the time point label means: baseline pretreatment blood. Read against the paper, the sample's treatment or condition label means: 15 Gy SBRT to primary tumor, nephrectomy 4 weeks later. The method behind the library was the immunoSEQ multiplex PCR assay. Here the immuneACCESS table is served through TCRdb, limited to in-frame sequences with V and J called. Missing clones are a known gap in these copies; in checked studies unresolved V genes cover under half, and the rest lacks a known reason. In all, the sample holds roughly 100,000 clones, and about 79% of those were seen once. The biggest ten clones account for approximately 6.4% of the sample. Material: blood, obtained from a patient whose treatment included radiotherapy and nephrectomy. All receptors derive from a man aged 60-69 years with renal cell carcinoma.

The chain is built from TRBV19 and TRBJ1-2; 8 bases fit TRBD1. V gave up 7 bases and J gave up 4 bases; unmatched junction bases: 8. CDR3 length: 14 amino acids. Per germline, CDR1 LNHDA and CDR2 SQIVND (reference sequence). The CDR3 DNA reads TGTGCCAGTACTACGGACAGGGCCTTCTATGGCTACACCTTC. This encodes CASTTDRAFYGYTF.

The chain carries TRBV7-9 and TRBJ2-7; 8 nucleotides agree with TRBD1. The CDR3 totals 15 residues. Germline V gene data show CDR1 as SEHNR and CDR2 as FQNEAQ (reference sequence). The junction had 6 bases not matched to a gene; V was cut back by 5 bases and J by 0 bases. The CDR3 bases are TGTGCCAGCAGCACTCAGGGGGCAAGCTCCTACGAGCAGTACTTC. It yields the protein CASSTQGASSYEQYF.

This chain uses TRBV4-1 with TRBJ2-7; D is undetermined. CDR1 MGHRA and CDR2 YSYEKL come from the germline V gene. The germline V and J ends were trimmed by 4 bases and 2 bases, with 9 bases remaining between them. The CDR3 covers 13 residues. The CDR3 nucleotides read TGCGCCAGCAGCCTAGGATGGGCCTACGAGCAGTACTTC. Translating gives CASSLGWAYEQYF.

This clone was counted between two and nine times. The chain links TRBV19 to TRBJ2-3, with TRBD2 matching over 9 bases. V lost 7 bases, J lost 4 bases, and 6 bases stayed unmatched. The CDR3 is 14 residues long. Germline CDR1 reads LNHDA; CDR2 reads SQIVND (reference sequence). The CDR3 protein is CASNPLAGSDTQYF. The CDR3 DNA reads as TGTGCCAGTAACCCACTAGCGGGTTCAGATACGCAGTATTTT.

Note on this clone: Distinct nucleotide sequences in the sample also encode this CDR3. V usage is TRBV20-1 and J usage is TRBJ2-7, with no clear D. This CDR3 comprises 11 residues. V lost 0 bases to trimming and J lost 3 bases, with 3 bases between them. Germline V CDR1 and CDR2: DFQATT, SNEGSKA (reference sequence). For the CDR3, the DNA is TGCAGTGCTAGAGACAGCTACGAGCAGTACTTC. Its protein product is CSARDSYEQYF.

The V gene is TRBV5-6, the J gene TRBJ2-1; 14 bases line up with TRBD2. The germline CDR1 and CDR2 sequences are SGHDT and YYEEEE. Trimming at V came to 2 bases and at J to 9 bases, leaving 10 bases not matched to a gene. The CDR3 totals 17 residues. The DNA for the CDR3 is TGTGCCAGCAGCTTAAGTAGACTAGCGGGAGGGTATGGTGAGCAGTTCTTC. This gives the protein CASSLSRLAGGYGEQFF. Based on the CDR3 plus reference TRBV5-6 and TRBJ2-1, the full variable domain is DAGVTQSPTHLIKTRGQQVTLRCSPKSGHDTVSWYQQALGQGPQFIFQYYEEEERQRGNFPDRFSGHQFPNYSSELNVNALLLGDSALYLCASSLSRLAGGYGEQFFGPGTRLTVL.

V and J are TRBV6-1 and TRBJ2-7, with 9 bases aligning to TRBD2. The V and J ends lost 4 bases and 3 bases, in that order; junction bases with no gene match: 7. The germline V gene encodes CDR1 MNHNS and CDR2 SASEGT. The CDR3 covers 15 residues. CDR3 amino acids: CASSGSSGTLYEQYF. The CDR3, as DNA: TGTGCCAGCAGTGGGTCTAGCGGGACCCTCTACGAGCAGTACTTC.

The gene calls are TRBV18 and TRBJ2-7, with 9 positions matching TRBD1. Unmatched junction bases numbered 7, after V lost 5 bases and J lost 5 bases. The germline V gene has CDR1 KGHSH and CDR2 LQKENI. This CDR3 contains 14 residues. The CDR3 reads CASSSPGQGNEQYF. In DNA, the CDR3 is TGTGCCAGCTCATCTCCGGGACAGGGAAACGAGCAGTACTTC.

This clone was recorded once. The V and J genes are TRBV28 and TRBJ1-1; D unclear. CDR1 and CDR2 from the germline V gene are MDHEN and SYDVKM. Between the trimmed V and J ends, which lost 9 bases and 1 base, there was a span of 6 bases. This CDR3 is built from 11 residues. CDR3 protein: CASIENTEAFF. The CDR3 nucleotides read TGTGCCAGTATTGAGAACACTGAAGCTTTCTTT.

The chain has TRBV18 and TRBJ2-7; TRBD1 aligns across 8 bases. With V trimmed by 3 bases and J by 1 base, 14 bases remained unmatched. The CDR3 has 18 amino acids. Germline V CDR1 and CDR2: KGHSH, LQKENI. The CDR3 reads CASSPLHSGTGFSYEQYF. Written as DNA, the CDR3 is TGTGCCAGCTCACCCCTTCATTCCGGGACAGGTTTTTCCTACGAGCAGTACTTC.

V is TRBV28 and J is TRBJ2-5, with a possible D match to TRBD2 (5 bases). CDR1 and CDR2 (germline): MDHEN, SYDVKM. The CDR3 contains 14 residues. Trimming took 5 bases from V and 4 from J, leaving 14 bases between them. The CDR3 DNA is TGTGCCAGCAGTGGAAGTCTCCGGGGAGAGACCCAGTACTTC. Translated: CASSGSLRGETQYF.

The V gene is TRBV15, the J gene TRBJ2-1; 7 nucleotides agree with TRBD1. The CDR3 is made up of 15 amino acids. V shed 3 bases, J shed 2 bases, and the junction held 4 bases outside the gene matches. Germline V gene sequence: CDR1 LNHNV, CDR2 YYDKDF (reference sequence). Here the CDR3 DNA reads TGTGCCACCAGCAGCCACAGGGGACCCTACAATGAGCAGTTCTTC. This codes for CATSSHRGPYNEQFF. The variable domain in full, with the rest retrieved from reference TRBV15 and TRBJ2-1, is DAMVIQNPRYQVTQFGKPVTLSCSQTLNHNVMYWYQQKSSQAPKLLFHYYDKDFNNEADTPDNFQSRRPNTSFCFLDIRSPGLGDTAMYLCATSSHRGPYNEQFFGPGTRLTVL.

The table lists this clone with a few counts. The J gene is TRBJ1-1, the V gene TRBV5-6, with TRBD1 matching over 7 bases. V gave up 2 bases and J gave up 3 bases; unmatched junction bases: 10. CDR1 is SGHDT and CDR2 is YYEEEE in the germline V gene. CDR3 length equals 16 residues. CDR3 DNA: TGTGCCAGCAGCTTACAGGGGAATGGCTGGGACACTGAAGCTTTCTTT. Its translation is CASSLQGNGWDTEAFF.

The chain employs TRBV7-9 and TRBJ2-5; 8 bases are a match to TRBD2. In germline, CDR1 is SEHNR, CDR2 FQNEAQ (reference sequence). J gave up 1 base and V 1 base, and 5 bases lay outside the gene matches. The length of the CDR3 is 16 residues. The CDR3 nucleotides are TGTGCCAGCAGCTTAGTTCTAGCGGGCACCCAAGAGACCCAGTACTTC. This codes for CASSLVLAGTQETQYF.

This CDR3 is CASSVATWGGEQFF. The CDR3 DNA sequence: TGTGCCAGCAGCGTAGCTACATGGGGCGGTGAGCAGTTCTTC. The chain links TRBV9 to TRBJ2-1; weak D call: TRBD1 (5 bases). Trimming left V 0 bases short and J 9 bases short, with 13 bases between. Germline CDR1 SGDLS, CDR2 YYNGEE. The CDR3 contains 14 residues.

With respect to this clone: The junction differs from germline at one of its ends, possibly a read error. The genes are TRBV29-1 and TRBJ2-5; D not certain. The CDR3 has 12 amino acids. Per germline, CDR1 SQVTM and CDR2 ANQGSEA. The CDR3 region has the DNA TGCAGCGTTCAAGACGGACAAGAGACCCAGTACTTC. Translating gives CSVQDGQETQYF. Filled out from reference TRBV29-1 and TRBJ2-5, the complete variable domain reads SAVISQKPSRDICQRGTSLTIQCQVDSQVTMMFWYRQQPGQSLTLIATANQGSEATYESGFVIDKFPISRPNLTFSTLTVSNMSPEDSSIYLCSVQDGQETQYFGPGTRLLVL.

This clone has more than one count but fewer than ten. The chain's CDR3 is CASSLTWNTEAFF. The DNA of the CDR3 is TGTGCCAGCAGCCTTACATGGAACACTGAAGCTTTCTTT. The rearrangement uses TRBV14 and TRBJ1-1, with D unresolved. V was pared by 4 bases and J by 1 base, with 7 bases between. CDR3 length: 13 amino acids. The germline CDR1 and CDR2 sequences are SGHDN and FVKESK.

This chain links TRBV5-6 with TRBJ2-1; D not certain. CDR1 is SGHDT and CDR2 is YYEEEE in the germline V gene. This CDR3 has 18 amino acids. Trimming pared 1 base from V and 0 bases from J, leaving 17 bases between. In DNA form, the CDR3 reads TGTGCCAGCAGCTTGCTCTGGCAGGTTCTTAGCTCCTACAATGAGCAGTTCTTC. Translation: CASSLLWQVLSSYNEQFF. Combining the CDR3 with reference TRBV5-6 and TRBJ2-1 gives the whole variable domain DAGVTQSPTHLIKTRGQQVTLRCSPKSGHDTVSWYQQALGQGPQFIFQYYEEEERQRGNFPDRFSGHQFPNYSSELNVNALLLGDSALYLCASSLLWQVLSSYNEQFFGPGTRLTVL.

J is TRBJ2-1 and V is TRBV6-5, with D uncertain. V was clipped by 7 bases and J by 2 bases, with 9 bases between them. Germline V gives CDR1 MNHEY, CDR2 SVGAGI. There are 13 residues in the CDR3. The CDR3 region has the DNA TGTGCCAGCACCTCGTATACCTACAATGAGCAGTTCTTC. Translating it yields CASTSYTYNEQFF.

J is TRBJ2-1 and V is TRBV7-9, with 11 bases lining up with TRBD2. The germline V gene has CDR1 SEHNR and CDR2 FQNEAQ (reference sequence). The ends lost 1 base at V and 6 bases at J; junction bases unmatched: 2. This CDR3 has 15 amino acids. CDR3 sequence: CASSLGLAGGNEQFF. DNA for the CDR3: TGTGCCAGCAGCTTAGGCCTAGCGGGGGGCAATGAGCAGTTCTTC.

This clone was seen a handful of times. The genes are TRBV19 and TRBJ2-2; D might be TRBD2 (6 bases). Germline V gene data show CDR1 as LNHDA and CDR2 as SQIVND (reference sequence). The CDR3 contains 15 residues. Trimming left V 8 bases short and J 1 base short, with 14 bases between. The CDR3 nucleotides read TGTGCCAGTTTCCCGGGACTGTTGAACACCGGGGAGCTGTTTTTT. This encodes CASFPGLLNTGELFF. Variable domain in full (rest from reference TRBV19 and TRBJ2-2): DGGITQSPKYLFRKEGQNVTLSCEQNLNHDAMYWYRQDPGQGLRLIYYSQIVNDFQKGDIAEGYSVSREKKESFPLTVTSAQKNPTAFYLCASFPGLLNTGELFFGEGSRLTVL.

The chain has TRBV28 and TRBJ2-3; D gene uncertain. Germline loops: CDR1 MDHEN, CDR2 SYDVKM. The V and J ends lost 2 bases and 5 bases respectively, with 2 bases between them. The CDR3 is made up of 11 amino acids. CDR3 amino acids: CASSLVDTQYF. The CDR3 nucleotides read TGTGCCAGCAGTTTAGTAGATACGCAGTATTTT.